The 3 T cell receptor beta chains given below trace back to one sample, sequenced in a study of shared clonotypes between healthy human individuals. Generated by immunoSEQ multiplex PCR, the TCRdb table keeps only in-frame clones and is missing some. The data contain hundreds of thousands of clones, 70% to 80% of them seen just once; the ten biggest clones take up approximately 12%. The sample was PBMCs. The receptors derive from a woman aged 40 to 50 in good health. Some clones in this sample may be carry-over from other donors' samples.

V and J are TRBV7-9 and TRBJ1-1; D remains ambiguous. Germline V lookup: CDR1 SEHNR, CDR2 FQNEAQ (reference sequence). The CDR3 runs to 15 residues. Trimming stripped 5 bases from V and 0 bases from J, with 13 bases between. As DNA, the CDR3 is TGTGCCAGCAGCCTAAGCGGAACCGTGAACACTGAAGCTTTCTTT. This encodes CASSLSGTVNTEAFF.

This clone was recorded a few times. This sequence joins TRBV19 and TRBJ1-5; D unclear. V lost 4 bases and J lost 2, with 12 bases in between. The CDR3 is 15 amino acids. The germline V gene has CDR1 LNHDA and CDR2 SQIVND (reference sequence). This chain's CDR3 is CASSTPPTGNQPQHF. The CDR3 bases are TGTGCCAGTAGTACCCCGCCTACCGGCAATCAGCCCCAGCATTTT.

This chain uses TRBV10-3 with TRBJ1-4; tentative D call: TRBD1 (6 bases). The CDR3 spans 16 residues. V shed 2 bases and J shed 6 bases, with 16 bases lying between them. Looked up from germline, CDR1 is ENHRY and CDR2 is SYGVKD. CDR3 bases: TGTGCCATCAGTGAGATCGACAGGTGGATGGATGAAAAACTGTTTTTT. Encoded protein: CAISEIDRWMDEKLFF.